This T cell receptor (beta chain) derives from a study of blood T cell repertoires in COVID-19 (dated by TCRdb to about 2020). At the level of the whole study: Collaborator samples came from the United States, Italy and Spain and covered acute and convalescent phases of COVID-19. The prospective study material was composed of cDNA or gDNA derived from T cells, B-cell-depleted T cells, or PBMCs. The dataset comprised deeply sampled blood TCRbeta repertoires from subjects exposed to, actively infected with, or recovered from COVID-19. The repertoires were released in a freely available public database intended as a resource for research on the immune response to SARS-CoV-2. Samples came from the ongoing ImmuneRACE study (first 160 participants) plus 1,254 subjects from 6 global collaborators. Sample metadata almost always included a de-identified subject ID, COVID-19 status, age in years and sex. Where HLA class I and class II types were available, the types were taken from metadata supplied by the sample provider, not from assay-based typing.

Collaborating institutions collected whole blood in K2EDTA tubes following their own protocols. For TCRbeta analysis, collaborators shipped samples in one of three forms: frozen whole blood, isolated PBMCs, or DNA extracted from either of those sample types. The CDR3, from cysteine to phenylalanine, totals 14 residues. Kept here is only the CDR3 DNA, which spans 42 bases and is read in frame from base 1. CDR1 MRHNA and CDR2 SNTAGT were looked up in the germline V gene. V and J are truncated by 6 bases and 3 bases respectively, leaving an intervening sequence of 12 bases. Findings and caveats that apply to the study as a whole: The amount of clinical and demographic metadata varied by source and participant and was provided uncurated.

TCRbeta CDR3 regions were amplified from genomic DNA by means of the immunoSEQ Assay, a bias-controlled multiplex PCR. Per the source publication's procedure: The number of nucleated cells in each sample was estimated from the amplification of reference gene primers within the assay. To quantify the absolute abundance of each unique TCRbeta CDR3 rearrangement, sequence reads were collapsed and filtered. For each sample, productive Simpson clonality was calculated as the square root of Simpson's diversity index over productive rearrangements. The source is immuneACCESS, and TCRdb retained only in-frame sequences with V and J called. Part of the clones is not carried over; for the studies checked, unresolved V genes explain less than half of this, and the remainder is unexplained. Clonal size and the V and J genes are those of that table, whereas D and trimming came from the DNA. The sample table records just over 650,000 clones; 75% to 90% of these occur just once. About 0.24% of the sample lies in the top ten.

Comments on this clone: The clone's antigen remains unknown. Per-nucleotide qualities are absent, and no much larger clonotype sits a single base away.

Sequencing was done on a sample of peripheral blood. The chain is made from TRBV6-4 and TRBJ1-5; the D gene lacks a confident call. This sequence originates from a woman in her late teens or twenties with acute or convalescent COVID-19. The CDR3 sequence is CASSPDGDNQPQHF. The DNA sequence is as follows: TGTGCCAGCAGCCCCGACGGAGACAATCAGCCCCAGCATTTT.